The entry that follows covers one TCR beta chain sequence. The sample comes from a study of blood T cell repertoires in COVID-19. About the study: There were acute and convalescent COVID-19 samples, and they came from the United States, Italy and Spain. Sources were T cells, B-cell-depleted T cells, or PBMCs; the material itself was cDNA or gDNA.

The CDR3 runs to 17 residues. Trimming took 2 bases from V and 0 from J; bases not matched to a gene: 8. Germline lookup yields CDR1 SGHRS and CDR2 YFSETQ. In the original processing: Using reference gene primer amplification, nucleated cell counts were estimated. Using immunoSEQ multiplex PCR, the repertoire was profiled, and TCRdb retains in-frame clones only, with some absent. For V, J and clone size, that table is used; D and trimming come from the DNA. The sample carries around 140,000 clones, roughly four fifths recorded once. Sequencing was carried out using peripheral blood. This sequence joins TRBV5-1 and TRBJ1-5, with TRBD1 identical over 7 bases. The sequence derives from a human donor in a cohort sampled during active COVID-19. The CDR3, as DNA: TGCGCCAGCAGCTTAAGGGGACAGACGATTAGCAATCAGCCCCAGCATTTT. Translated: CASSLRGQTISNQPQHF.